This T cell receptor beta chain appears in the sequencing data of a study of blood T cell repertoires in COVID-19. CDR1 SGHAT and CDR2 FQNNGV come from the germline V gene. V lost 5 bases and J lost 4, with 11 bases in between. CDR3 length: 13 amino acids. In this sample, this clone turned up a few times. In the authors' workflow: Researchers report that nucleated cell counts were estimated from reference gene primer amplification. The assay was immunoSEQ multiplex PCR, and TCRdb's table has in-frame clones only and misses some. V, J and clone size derive from that table, while D and trimming were established from the DNA sequence. The sample has hundreds of thousands of clones; around four fifths are singletons.

The sequencing sample was made of peripheral blood. The V and J genes are TRBV11-2 and TRBJ1-2, with unresolved D. The source of this sequence is a woman in her thirties or forties with active or convalescent COVID-19. The CDR3 nucleotides are TGTGCCAGCAGCGGGCGAGTGGGCTATGGCTACACCTTC. This codes for CASSGRVGYGYTF.